The 20 T cell receptor beta chains reported below all come from one sample, sequenced in a study of control samples from healthy donors and cancer patients. Assay used: immunoSEQ multiplex PCR; TCRdb lists only in-frame clones, some missing. Seen here are approximately 100,000 clones, over 75% observed once, and the top ten hold approximately 4%. Sequenced sample: blood. These receptors originate from a human donor in good health. The donor label of this sample is uncertain.

CDR3 DNA sequence: TGTGCTACAAGGTGGAGGGGTAACGAAAAACTGTTTTTT. Protein: CATRWRGNEKLFF. This chain connects TRBV12-3 or TRBV12-4 to TRBJ1-4, with D possibly being TRBD1 (5 bases). The CDR3 extends over 13 amino acids.

In this sample, this clone turned up once. The chain couples TRBV12-3 or TRBV12-4 to TRBJ1-1, with D tentatively TRBD1 (6 bases). The V and J ends lost 3 bases and 5 bases respectively, with 10 bases between them. CDR3 size: 13 residues. The CDR3: CASSFGGGTEAFF. The CDR3 DNA sequence: TGTGCCAGCAGTTTTGGAGGGGGGACTGAAGCTTTCTTT.

The chain is built from TRBV18 and TRBJ1-6; tentative D call: TRBD1 (5 bases). The V gene's germline CDR1 is KGHSH and CDR2 LQKENI. Trimming took 4 bases from V and 7 from J, leaving 14 bases between them. The CDR3 covers 15 residues. CDR3 bases: TGTGCCAGCTCACTTCAGATAGGGGAGAATTCACCCCTCCACTTT. It codes for CASSLQIGENSPLHF.

The J gene is TRBJ1-6, the V gene TRBV7-2, with D maybe TRBD1 (5 bases). CDR1 and CDR2 (germline): SGHTA, FQGNSA. The CDR3 extends over 17 amino acids. With 2 bases removed from V and 0 bases from J, the gap between germline ends came to 11 bases. CDR3: CASSLLGGGSYNSPLHF. In nucleotides, the CDR3 is TGTGCCAGCAGCTTATTGGGGGGGGGCTCCTATAATTCACCCCTCCACTTT.

The chain couples TRBV4-2 to TRBJ1-3, with D possibly matching TRBD1 (6 bases). Deletions cut 5 bases from V and 4 bases from J, with 9 bases between. CDR3 length: 13 amino acids. The germline CDR1 and CDR2 sequences are LGHNA and YNFKEQ. The CDR3 region is CASSSDRGNTIYF. CDR3 sequence (DNA): TGTGCCAGCAGCTCCGACAGGGGAAACACCATATATTTT.

The chain has TRBV11-3 and TRBJ2-3; D possibly corresponds to TRBD2 (5 bases). This CDR3 comprises 13 residues. Germline V gene lookup returns CDR1 SGHNT and CDR2 YENEEA. The V gene lost 5 bases and the J gene lost 5 bases, with 11 bases spanning the gap. In nucleotides, the CDR3 is TGTGCCAGCAGCCTAGGACTCGGAGATACGCAGTATTTT. This translates into CASSLGLGDTQYF.

The genes are TRBV7-9 and TRBJ2-3, with D perhaps matching TRBD1 (6 bases). In germline, CDR1 is SEHNR, CDR2 FQNEAQ (reference sequence). The CDR3 runs to 15 residues. V lost 3 bases and J lost 6, with 16 bases in between. The CDR3 DNA follows: TGTGCCAGCAGCTTCGGGACACTTGAGGGGGATACGCAGTATTTT. As protein: CASSFGTLEGDTQYF.

The genes are TRBV6-1 and TRBJ1-2; D is possibly TRBD1 (5 bases). Germline V gene lookup returns CDR1 MNHNS and CDR2 SASEGT. The CDR3 is made up of 15 amino acids. V shed 2 bases and J shed 4 bases, with 14 bases lying between them. The CDR3 nucleotides are TGTGCCAGCAGTGAACAGTTTGCAGGGACCTATGGCTACACCTTC. It codes for CASSEQFAGTYGYTF.

The table lists this clone with a count of one. Here the CDR3 DNA reads TGTGCCAGCAGTGACTCCGGGACAACGGCCCTCCACTTT. Encoded protein: CASSDSGTTALHF. The chain carries TRBV6-4 and TRBJ1-6; D is perhaps TRBD1 (6 bases). The CDR3 has 13 residues. V shed 0 bases and J shed 14 bases, with 11 bases lying between them. CDR1 is MRHNA and CDR2 is SNTAGT in the germline V gene.

The chain employs TRBV9 and TRBJ2-1; TRBD2 agrees at 7 bases. Germline loops: CDR1 SGDLS, CDR2 YYNGEE. J lost 9 bases, V lost 4 bases, and 16 bases had no gene match. The CDR3 extends over 16 amino acids. The CDR3 bases are TGTGCCAGCAGCCCTCGGGACTACTATACGAGGGGTGAGCAGTTCTTC. This encodes CASSPRDYYTRGEQFF.

The V call is TRBV7-9, the J call TRBJ2-5; D might be TRBD2 (6 bases). Germline assignment: CDR1 SEHNR and CDR2 FQNEAQ (reference sequence). Trimming removed 4 bases at V and 3 bases at J, with 9 bases between. This CDR3 is built from 13 residues. The CDR3 is CASSWGLKETQYF. DNA for the CDR3: TGTGCCAGCAGCTGGGGACTGAAAGAGACCCAGTACTTC.

J is TRBJ1-6 and V is TRBV5-1, with D perhaps TRBD1 (6 bases). CDR3 length: 14 amino acids. The germline V and J ends were trimmed by 5 bases and 6 bases, with 12 bases remaining between them. Germline V gene sequence: CDR1 SGHRS, CDR2 YFSETQ. For the CDR3, the DNA is TGCGCCAGCAGGTCTACAGGGACTAATTCACCCCTCCACTTT. Translation: CASRSTGTNSPLHF.

This chain connects TRBV5-3 to TRBJ1-3; no clear D gene. TRBV5-3 is reported as an ORF; its role is uncertain. V was clipped by 0 bases and J by 0 bases, with 7 bases between them. The CDR3 has 15 residues. CDR3 nucleotide sequence: TGTGCCAGAAGCTTGGGAGGGAGCTCTGGAAACACCATATATTTT. Amino acids: CARSLGGSSGNTIYF.

This chain joins TRBV3-1 (or the pseudogene TRBV3-2) and TRBJ2-7; no clear D gene. The CDR3 contains 12 residues. Germline CDR1 LGHDT, CDR2 YNNKEL (reference sequence). V was cut by 6 bases and J by 2 bases, with 8 bases left in between. The CDR3, as DNA: TGTGCCAGCAGTCTTTACACCTACGAGCAGTACTTC. As protein: CASSLYTYEQYF.

J is TRBJ2-7 and V is TRBV6-1; D is unclear. Germline CDR1 reads MNHNS; CDR2 reads SASEGT. V was pared by 2 bases and J by 6 bases, with 5 bases between. The CDR3 runs to 11 residues. The CDR3 reads CASSEPAEQYF. CDR3 bases: TGTGCCAGCAGTGAACCGGCCGAGCAGTACTTC.

The chain links TRBV7-2 to TRBJ1-1; no clear D gene. The CDR3 consists of 14 residues. V was shortened by 1 base and J by 3 bases, with 9 bases between the two germline ends. Germline CDR1 is SGHTA and CDR2 is FQGNSA. As DNA, the CDR3 is TGTGCCAGCAGCTTAGTGGGTAGGGACACTGAAGCTTTCTTT. It specifies CASSLVGRDTEAFF.

This clone was detected only a few times. The chain joins TRBV7-8 to TRBJ1-5, with no clear D. The V gene lost 3 bases and the J gene lost 1 base, with 13 bases spanning the gap. This CDR3 contains 16 residues. Per the germline V gene, CDR1 is SGHVS and CDR2 is FQNEAQ. The CDR3 loop is CASSFADPGSNQPQHF. The CDR3 bases are TGTGCCAGCAGCTTCGCGGACCCGGGAAGCAATCAGCCCCAGCATTTT.

The chain joins TRBV19 to TRBJ1-2, with 7 bases matching TRBD1. This CDR3 has 12 residues. Germline CDR1 LNHDA, CDR2 SQIVND (reference sequence). V shed 6 bases, J shed 9 bases, and the junction held 7 bases outside the gene matches. CDR3 residues: CASRPRGGSYTF. Here the CDR3 DNA reads TGTGCCAGTAGACCCAGGGGGGGAAGCTACACCTTC.

The chain recombines TRBV7-9 with TRBJ2-7; D could derive from TRBD1 or TRBD2 (5 bases each). Per the germline V gene, CDR1 is SEHNR and CDR2 is FQNEAQ (reference sequence). There are 14 residues in the CDR3. V lost 5 bases, J lost 1 base, and 12 bases lay in between. The CDR3 DNA sequence: TGTGCCAGCAGCCCGCCGGGGCTGTCCTACGAGCAGTACTTC. Amino acids: CASSPPGLSYEQYF.

The rearrangement joins TRBV6-5 to TRBJ2-6; 7 positions agree with TRBD1. This CDR3 comprises 15 residues. V shed 8 bases and J 0 bases; nucleotides not matched to a gene: 4. Germline V gene lookup returns CDR1 MNHEY and CDR2 SVGAGI. The CDR3 region has the DNA TGTGCCAGCGGGGACAGTTACTCTGGGGCCAACGTCCTGACTTTC. Protein: CASGDSYSGANVLTF.